This TCR beta chain was found in a study of blood T cell repertoires in COVID-19 (dated by TCRdb to 2018 to 2020). At the level of the whole study: The collaborator samples originated in the United States, Italy and Spain and spanned the acute and convalescent phases of COVID-19. Where available, HLA class I and class II types were taken from metadata supplied by the sample provider and were not determined by assay-based typing. A de-identified subject ID, COVID-19 status, age in years and sex were almost always included in the sample metadata. Deeply sampled blood TCRbeta repertoires from subjects exposed to, actively infected with, or recovered from COVID-19 were included in the dataset. The samples were drawn from two sources: the first 160 participants of the ongoing ImmuneRACE study, and 1,000 to 1,500 subjects contributed by 6 global collaborators. The repertoires were released in a freely available public database meant as a resource for research on the immune response to SARS-CoV-2. The prospective study material was composed of cDNA or gDNA derived from T cells, B-cell-depleted T cells, or PBMCs.

Participants in the prospective study were enrolled through a virtual design, were aged roughly 18 to 100 years, and lived in 24 United States geographic areas. To assign participants to cohorts, the prospective study relied on clinical history that participants themselves reported in a screening survey and a study questionnaire. For ImmuneRACE Cohort 3, a participant was defined as recovered based on two consecutive negative NP/OP PCR tests, clearance by a healthcare professional, or resolution of symptoms. In the prospective study, whole blood, serum and a nasopharyngeal or oropharyngeal swab were collected from each participant by mobile phlebotomists. Over a roughly 2-month period, participants in the prospective study had the option of providing additional blood draws and questionnaires. Before DNA extraction, prospective study blood samples were shipped either frozen or at room temperature.

For this clone: This clone's antigen is unknown. The record has no base qualities; no much larger clone is one base away.

TCRbeta CDR3 regions were amplified from genomic DNA using the immunoSEQ Assay, a bias-controlled multiplex PCR. On the authors' methods: The number of nucleated cells in each sample was estimated from the amplification of reference gene primers within the assay. Sequence reads were collapsed and filtered to measure the absolute abundance of every unique TCRbeta CDR3 rearrangement. Productive Simpson clonality was computed per sample as the square root of Simpson's diversity index over productive rearrangements. The immuneACCESS repertoire file appears here via TCRdb, limited to in-frame rearrangements. These files lack a portion of the clones; in checked studies, under half of the deficit traces to unresolved V genes, and the cause of the others is not known. That table supplies the V and J calls and clone size; D and trimming were determined from the DNA. The sample table records 200,000 to 250,000 clones; 70% to 90% of these occur just once. The ten largest account for 10% to 11% of the sample.

What the work shows at the level of the full study, not this receptor alone: How much clinical and demographic metadata was included differed by source and by participant, and the metadata was provided uncurated.

This TCR was recovered from a man aged 30 to 45 who had recovered from COVID-19. Sequenced: PBMCs or T cells enriched from blood (not recorded which).

The DNA sequence follows: TGTGCCAGCAGCCAAGGAGGCTTTCGGCCGGGCTACGAGCAGTACTTC. It encodes CASSQGGFRPGYEQYF. This receptor chain uses TRBV4-2 and TRBJ2-7; a confident D gene designation cannot be given. V loses 1 base, J loses 3 bases, and the germline ends lie 16 bases apart. The CDR3 runs 16 amino acids, cysteine and phenylalanine included. The read is trimmed to its CDR3 DNA, 48 bases read in frame from base 1. For CDR1 and CDR2, the germline V gene lists LGHNA and YNFKEQ.